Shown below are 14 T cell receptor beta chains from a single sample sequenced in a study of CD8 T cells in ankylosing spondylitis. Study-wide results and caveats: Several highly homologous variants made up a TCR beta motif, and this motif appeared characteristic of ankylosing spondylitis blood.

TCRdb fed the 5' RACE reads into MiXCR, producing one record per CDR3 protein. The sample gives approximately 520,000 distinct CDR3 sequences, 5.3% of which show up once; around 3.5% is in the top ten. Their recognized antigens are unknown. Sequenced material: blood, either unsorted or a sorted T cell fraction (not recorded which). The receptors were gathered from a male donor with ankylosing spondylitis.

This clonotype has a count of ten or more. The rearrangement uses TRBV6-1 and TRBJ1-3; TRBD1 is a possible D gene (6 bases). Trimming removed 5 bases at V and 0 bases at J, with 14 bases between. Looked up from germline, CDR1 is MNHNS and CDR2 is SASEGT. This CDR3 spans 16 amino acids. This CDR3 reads CASSPTGRPSGNTIYF. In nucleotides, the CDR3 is TGTGCCAGCAGTCCCACAGGGCGTCCCTCTGGAAACACCATATATTTT.

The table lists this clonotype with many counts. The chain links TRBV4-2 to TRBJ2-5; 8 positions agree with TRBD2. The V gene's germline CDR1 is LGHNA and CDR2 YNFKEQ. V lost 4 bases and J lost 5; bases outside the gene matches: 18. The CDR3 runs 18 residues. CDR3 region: CASSPHGWSGSGEETQYF. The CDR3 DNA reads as TGTGCCAGCAGCCCCCATGGGTGGAGCGGGAGTGGCGAGGAGACCCAGTACTTC.

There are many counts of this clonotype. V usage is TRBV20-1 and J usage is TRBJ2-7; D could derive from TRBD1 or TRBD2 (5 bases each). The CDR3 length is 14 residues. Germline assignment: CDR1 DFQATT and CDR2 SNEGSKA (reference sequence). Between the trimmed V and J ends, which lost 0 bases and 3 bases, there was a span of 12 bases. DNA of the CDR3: TGCAGTGCTAGAGATGATGGGGGAATCTACGAGCAGTACTTC. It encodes CSARDDGGIYEQYF.

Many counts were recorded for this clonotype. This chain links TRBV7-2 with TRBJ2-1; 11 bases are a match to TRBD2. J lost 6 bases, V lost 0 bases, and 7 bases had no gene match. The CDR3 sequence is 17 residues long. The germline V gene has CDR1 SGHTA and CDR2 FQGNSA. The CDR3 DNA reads TGTGCCAGCAGCTTAGCGCTACTAGCGGGAGAGTTCAATGAGCAGTTCTTC. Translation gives CASSLALLAGEFNEQFF.

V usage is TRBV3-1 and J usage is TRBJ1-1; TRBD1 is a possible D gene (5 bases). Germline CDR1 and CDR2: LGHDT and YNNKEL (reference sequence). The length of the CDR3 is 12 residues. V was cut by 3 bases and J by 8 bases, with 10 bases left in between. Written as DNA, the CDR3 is TGTGCCAGCAGCCAGGGGACCGCAGAAGCTTTCTTT. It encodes CASSQGTAEAFF.

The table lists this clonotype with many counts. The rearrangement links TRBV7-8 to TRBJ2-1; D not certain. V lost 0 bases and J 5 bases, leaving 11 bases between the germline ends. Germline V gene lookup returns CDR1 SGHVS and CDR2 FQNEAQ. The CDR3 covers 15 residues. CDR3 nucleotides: TGTGCCAGCAGCTTAGCGCTAATTTCCGACAATGAGCAGTTCTTC. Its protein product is CASSLALISDNEQFF.

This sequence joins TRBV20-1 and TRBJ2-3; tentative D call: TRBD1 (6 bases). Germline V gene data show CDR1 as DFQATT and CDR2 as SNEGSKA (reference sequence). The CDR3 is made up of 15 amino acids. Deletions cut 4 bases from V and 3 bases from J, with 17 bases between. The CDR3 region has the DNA TGCAGTGCTACCGTGGCGGACAGCTCAACAGATACGCAGTATTTT. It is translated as CSATVADSSTDTQYF.

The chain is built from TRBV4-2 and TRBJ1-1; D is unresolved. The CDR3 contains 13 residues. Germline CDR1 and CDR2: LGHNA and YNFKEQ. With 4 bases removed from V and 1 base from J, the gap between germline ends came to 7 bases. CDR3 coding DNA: TGTGCCAGCAGCCGGGAGGAGAACACTGAAGCTTTCTTT. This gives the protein CASSREENTEAFF.

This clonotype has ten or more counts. The CDR3 DNA is TGTGCCATCAGTGAGGGGATTTCAGGGGGTAGAAAAAACATTCAGTACTTC. Its translation is CAISEGISGGRKNIQYF. J is TRBJ2-4 and V is TRBV10-3; 7 nucleotides agree with TRBD1. The length of the CDR3 is 17 residues. CDR1 is ENHRY and CDR2 is SYGVKD in the germline V gene. The V and J ends lost 2 bases and 4 bases, in that order; junction bases with no gene match: 11.

The CDR3 reads CASSQNPGEQFF. The CDR3 bases are TGTGCCAGCAGCCAAAATCCGGGGGAGCAGTTCTTC. The genes are TRBV5-6 and TRBJ2-1; a weak D match, TRBD2 (5 bases). Trimming took 4 bases from V and 10 from J, leaving 12 bases between them. This CDR3 is built from 12 residues. Germline CDR1 and CDR2: SGHDT and YYEEEE.

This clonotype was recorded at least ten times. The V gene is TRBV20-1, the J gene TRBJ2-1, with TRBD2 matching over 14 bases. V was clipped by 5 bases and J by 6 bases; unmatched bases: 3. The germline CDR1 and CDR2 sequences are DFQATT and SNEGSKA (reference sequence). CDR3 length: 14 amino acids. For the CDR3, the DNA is TGCAGTGCTGGGACTAGCGGGAGAGGCAATGAGCAGTTCTTC. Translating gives CSAGTSGRGNEQFF.

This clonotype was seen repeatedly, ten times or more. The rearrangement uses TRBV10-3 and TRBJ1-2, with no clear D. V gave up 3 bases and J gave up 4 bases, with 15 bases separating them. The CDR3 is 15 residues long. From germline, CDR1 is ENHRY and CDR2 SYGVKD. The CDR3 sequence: CAISDPAGSGYGYTF. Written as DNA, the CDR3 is TGTGCCATCAGTGACCCCGCCGGGTCCGGCTATGGCTACACCTTC.

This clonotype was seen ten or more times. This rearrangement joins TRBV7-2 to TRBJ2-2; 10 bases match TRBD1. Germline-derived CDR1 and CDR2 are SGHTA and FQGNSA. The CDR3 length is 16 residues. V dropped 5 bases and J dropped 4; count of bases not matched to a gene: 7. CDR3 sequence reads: CASSRWGTGATGELFF. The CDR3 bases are TGTGCCAGCAGCCGATGGGGGACAGGGGCCACCGGGGAGCTGTTTTTT.

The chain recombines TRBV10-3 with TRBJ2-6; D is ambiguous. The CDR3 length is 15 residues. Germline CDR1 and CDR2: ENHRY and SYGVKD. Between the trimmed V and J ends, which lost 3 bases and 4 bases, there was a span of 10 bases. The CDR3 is CAISDWVGGANVLTF. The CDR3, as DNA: TGTGCCATCAGTGATTGGGTGGGAGGGGCCAACGTCCTGACTTTC.